This T cell receptor (beta chain) was identified during a study of cytomegalovirus exposure and HLA in healthy donors. This clone was counted between two and nine times. The PCR was carried out with 60 Vbeta primers and 13 Jbeta primers. Some clones are missing from TCRdb's copy, which holds only in-frame ones; the method was immunoSEQ multiplex PCR. Of over 55,000 clones in the sample, 70% were seen once. This CDR3 is 13 amino acids long. The germline V and J ends were trimmed by 4 bases and 7 bases, with 15 bases remaining between them. Germline lookup yields CDR1 SGHKS and CDR2 YYEKEE (reference sequence).

The chain carries TRBV5-5 and TRBJ2-7, with D maybe TRBD1 (6 bases). Sequenced sample: PBMCs. The TCR was taken from a woman aged 45 to 65 in good health and CMV-seropositive. The CDR3 loop reads CASSPLTGKEQYF. The DNA of the CDR3 is TGTGCCAGCAGCCCGCTGACAGGCAAAGAGCAGTACTTC. The complete variable domain, with remaining parts taken from reference TRBV5-5 and TRBJ2-7, reads DAGVTQSPTHLIKTRGQQVTLRCSPISGHKSVSWYQQVLGQGPQFIFQYYEKEERGRGNFPDRFSARQFPNYSSELNVNALLLGDSALYLCASSPLTGKEQYFGPGTRLTVT.